This T cell receptor beta chain appears in the sequencing data of a study of PD-1 blockade in classical Hodgkin lymphoma. Concerning this clone: Its target is not known.

The study, taken as a whole, reports: The diversity seen at baseline in complete responders resembled that of newly diagnosed patients. Patients starting nivolumab under 1 year after ASCT were excluded.

Regarding time point: cycle 4 day 1 (C4D1), after five to seven weeks of nivolumab. Each patient's relapse followed autologous stem cell transplantation, and brentuximab vedotin exposure varied. Thawed PBMCs were subjected to magnetic negative selection, which yielded isolated CD8+ T cells. Complete response, partial response or progressive disease made up the best responses. Clones were read by immunoSEQ multiplex PCR, and TCRdb kept only the in-frame ones, dropping some. The data contain 2,000 to 3,000 clones, approximately 70% of them seen just once; the ten biggest clones take up approximately 70%. Sequenced material: CD8+ T cells from blood, taken before the fourth cycle of nivolumab. This sequence originates from a human donor with classical Hodgkin lymphoma.

CDR3 sequence: CASSSSGHTEAFF. The CDR3 coding sequence is TGTGCCAGCAGTTCCAGCGGCCACACTGAAGCTTTCTTT. The chain has TRBV25-1 and TRBJ1-1, with D hard to call. V was shortened by 5 bases and J by 3 bases, with 10 bases between the two germline ends. The CDR3 is 13 amino acids. Germline V gene sequence: CDR1 MGHDK, CDR2 SYGVNS.